These 14 T cell receptor beta chains share one sample of origin, sequenced in a study of T cell clonality in common variable immunodeficiency. Some clones are missing from TCRdb's copy, which holds only in-frame ones; the method was immunoSEQ multiplex PCR. The counts give approximately 26,000 clones, none of them seen only once; under 4% is held by the top ten. For these TCRs, the target antigens are not known. Whole-study findings and limits: Common variable immunodeficiency TCR beta sequences reportedly had fewer deletions and N-nucleotide insertions.

Specimen: peripheral blood mononuclear cells. These receptors originate from a human donor with common variable immunodeficiency.

This clone was observed a handful of times. The CDR3 is cut off 3 residues early in the read; its end comes from the germline J gene. V and J are TRBV6-2 or TRBV6-3 and TRBJ2-5; TRBD2 agrees at 10 bases. V dropped 6 bases and J dropped 0; count of bases not matched to a gene: 4. Germline CDR1 and CDR2: MNHEY and SVGEGT. CDR3 length equals 15 residues. CDR3 sequence: CASRVSGGHQETQYF. CDR3 DNA, as far as it was read: TGTGCCAGCAGGGTTAGCGGGGGGCACCAAGAGACC.

This clone was picked up many times. The read stops 3 residues short of the end of the CDR3; the missing end is completed from the germline J gene. Within the sample, other DNA sequences also encode this same CDR3. The chain joins TRBV7-2 to TRBJ2-1; 13 nucleotides agree with TRBD2. With V trimmed by 5 bases and J by 7 bases, 2 bases remained unmatched. CDR3 length equals 14 residues. Germline CDR1 reads SGHTA; CDR2 reads FQGNSA. CDR3 DNA (partial): TGTGCCAGCAGCCCGGGACTAGCGGGGAATGAG. Residues: CASSPGLAGNE. The complete CDR3 protein is CASSPGLAGNEQFF.

This clone turned up a few times. The read finishes 3 residues shy of the CDR3 end, and the germline J gene is used to complete it. This sequence joins TRBV5-1 and TRBJ2-7; 7 bases map to TRBD1. The CDR3 totals 13 residues. The V gene end was trimmed by 3 bases and the J gene end by 6 bases; junction bases not matched to a gene: 6. The germline V gene has CDR1 SGHRS and CDR2 YFSETQ. CDR3 protein: CASSSTGMAEQYF. The part of the CDR3 DNA that was read is TGCGCCAGCAGCTCGACAGGGATGGCCGAG.

This clone was seen ten or more times. The CDR3 end is not reached by the read, which stops 3 residues before it; the germline J gene fills it in. The rearrangement uses TRBV7-9 and TRBJ1-2; the D is unclear. CDR3 length: 13 amino acids. Germline V lookup: CDR1 SEHNR, CDR2 FQNEAQ (reference sequence). The V gene lost 5 bases and the J gene lost 0 bases, with 7 bases spanning the gap. Incomplete CDR3 DNA: TGTGCCAGCAGCACTGTTCCTAACTATGGC. It specifies CASSTVPNYG. The CDR3 in full is CASSTVPNYGYTF.

This clone was seen repeatedly, ten times or more. The read comes to an end 3 residues before the CDR3 does, leaving the germline J gene to fill in the end. The chain carries TRBV5-1 and TRBJ2-5, with TRBD1 matching 12 bases. CDR3 length equals 15 residues. V shed 4 bases, J shed 5 bases, and the junction held 6 bases outside the gene matches. The germline V gene encodes CDR1 SGHRS and CDR2 YFSETQ. CDR3 bases read: TGCGCCAGCAGCCCTGGGGACAGGGGGCACGAGACC. It is translated as CASSPGDRGHET. The CDR3 as a whole reads CASSPGDRGHETQYF.

Turning to this clone: The sequenced fragment ends 3 residues before the CDR3 boundary, so the rest is inferred from the germline J gene. J is TRBJ1-1 and V is TRBV6-2 or TRBV6-3; 8 positions match TRBD1. Germline V lookup: CDR1 MNHEY, CDR2 SVGEGT. This CDR3 region has 12 residues. Losses at the gene ends were 6 bases for V and 5 bases for J; bases not matched to a gene: 2. Here the CDR3 reads CASRHRGTEAFF. The covered CDR3 bases are TGTGCCAGCAGGCACAGGGGGACTGAA.

Note on this clone: Read data end 3 residues before the CDR3 end; the end is taken from the germline J gene. The chain combines TRBV7-9 with TRBJ2-1; 10 nucleotides agree with TRBD2. With 4 bases clipped from V and 8 bases from J, the junction kept 8 bases outside the gene matches. This CDR3 comprises 15 residues. The germline V gene encodes CDR1 SEHNR and CDR2 FQNEAQ (reference sequence). The CDR3 sequence: CASSSVAGGLDEQFF. The part of the CDR3 DNA that was read is TGTGCCAGCAGCTCCGTAGCGGGGGGCCTGGATGAG.

This clone was seen ten or more times. The missing CDR3 end, 3 residues past where the read stops, is filled in from the germline J gene. The genes are TRBV20-1 and TRBJ2-7; 9 bases fit TRBD2. Per germline, CDR1 DFQATT and CDR2 SNEGSKA (reference sequence). Unmatched junction bases numbered 9, after V lost 3 bases and J lost 0 bases. This CDR3 is 16 amino acids long. The CDR3 bases that were read are TGCAGTGCTAGTCCCGCTAGCGGGGTCAGCTCCTACGAG. Translation gives CSASPASGVSSYE. The full CDR3 sequence reads CSASPASGVSSYEQYF.

This clone came up many times. The CDR3 end is not reached by the read, which stops 3 residues before it; the germline J gene fills it in. V gene TRBV2 combines with J gene TRBJ1-4; 9 bases map to TRBD1. The CDR3 totals 15 residues. The ends lost 10 bases at V and 5 bases at J; junction bases unmatched: 11. Germline CDR1 and CDR2: SNHLY and FYNNEI. CDR3 region: CATNQWGTGNEKLFF. Partial CDR3 DNA: TGTGCCACCAATCAGTGGGGGACAGGGAATGAAAAA. Full variable domain (outside the CDR3, taken from reference TRBV2 and TRBJ1-4): EPEVTQTPSHQVTQMGQEVILRCVPISNHLYFYWYRQILGQKVEFLVSFYNNEISEKSEIFDDQFSVERPDGSNFTLKIRSTKLEDSAMYFCATNQWGTGNEKLFFGSGTQLSVL.

This clone was detected many times. The read gets to within 3 residues of the CDR3 end, and the germline J gene fills in the rest. The genes are TRBV10-3 and TRBJ1-5; D might be TRBD1 (6 bases). Germline V gene sequence: CDR1 ENHRY, CDR2 SYGVKD. The CDR3 is 17 amino acids. The V and J ends lost 0 bases and 4 bases respectively, with 16 bases between them. The CDR3 bases that were read are TGTGCCATCAGTGAGTCCGTGGGCAGGCAGGGGAATCAGCCC. It codes for CAISESVGRQGNQP. From start to end, the CDR3 is CAISESVGRQGNQPQHF.

Only a few counts were recorded for this clone. The read is 3 residues too short to cover the CDR3 end, so that end is filled in from the germline J gene. The V call is TRBV5-1, the J call TRBJ2-7; 8 bases are a match to TRBD1. V dropped 4 bases and J dropped 5; count of bases not matched to a gene: 17. CDR3 length equals 17 residues. The germline gives CDR1 SGHRS, CDR2 YFSETQ. CDR3: CASSKDPDRGDKNEQYF. The sequenced part of the CDR3 DNA is TGCGCCAGCAGCAAAGATCCAGACAGGGGCGATAAGAACGAG.

CDR3 in amino acids: CASSLTSGTDTQYF. The covered CDR3 bases are TGTGCCAGCAGCTTAACTAGCGGTACAGATACG. V and J are TRBV7-9 and TRBJ2-3; 8 bases are a match to TRBD2. The read finishes 3 residues shy of the CDR3 end, and the germline J gene is used to complete it. CDR3 length: 14 amino acids. The J segment lost 3 bases and the V segment lost 2 bases, leaving 1 base of the junction unmatched. Germline-derived CDR1 and CDR2 are SEHNR and FQNEAQ (reference sequence).

This clone was seen a handful of times. The read halts 3 residues ahead of the CDR3 end, with the missing end drawn from the germline J gene. The same CDR3 arises from other DNA sequences in this sample as well. The chain is built from TRBV7-3 and TRBJ2-6; 10 bases match TRBD1. V lost 5 bases to trimming and J lost 1 base; unmatched junction nucleotides: 5. The CDR3 contains 17 residues. Germline V gives CDR1 SGHTA, CDR2 FQGTGA. The covered CDR3 bases are TGTGCCAGCAGCCCCCGGGACAGGGGTTCTGGGGCCAACGTC. It translates to CASSPRDRGSGANV. The entire CDR3 is CASSPRDRGSGANVLTF.

This clone occurred a few times. The read ends 3 residues shy of where the CDR3 ends; the end is completed using the germline J gene. This chain uses TRBV7-8 with TRBJ1-2; D possibly corresponds to TRBD1 (6 bases). This CDR3 contains 14 residues. Trimming pared 5 bases from V and 7 bases from J, leaving 17 bases between. The germline gives CDR1 SGHVS, CDR2 FQNEAQ. The CDR3 is CASSPADRIGGYTF. Incomplete CDR3 DNA: TGTGCCAGCAGCCCAGCAGACAGGATCGGTGGC.